A selection of T cell receptor beta chains follows, all from one sample in a study of PD-1 blockade in mismatch repair-deficient tumors. Clones were sequenced by immunoSEQ multiplex PCR, and TCRdb holds only the in-frame ones, with some missing. The sample records roughly 70,000 clones, around 73% being singletons. The sequencing used peripheral blood, collected 2 weeks after starting pembrolizumab. These receptor sequences come from an adult with mismatch repair-deficient cancer. Each CDR3 is given with its conserved first and last residue. Fields, in order: D gene, J gene, clone size, V gene, CDR3 DNA, CDR3 protein. A D gene is named only where the DNA matches it firmly. Size is omitted from some rows. Given values are once, few, many or a class for expanded clones.

D gene: -; J gene: TRBJ1-1; clone size: -; V gene: TRBV2; CDR3 DNA: TGTGCCAGCAGGGTACAGAGGAACACTGAAGCTTTCTTT; CDR3 protein: CASRVQRNTEAFF
D gene: -; J gene: TRBJ2-3; clone size: many; V gene: TRBV7-6; CDR3 DNA: TGTGCCAGCAGCTTATTCGGGCGGAGGAGCACAGATACGCAGTATTTT; CDR3 protein: CASSLFGRRSTDTQYF
D gene: TRBD2; J gene: TRBJ2-3; clone size: -; V gene: TRBV7-3; CDR3 DNA: TGTGCCAGCAGCCCGGGACTAGCGGGAGGGGCAGATACGCAGTATTTT; CDR3 protein: CASSPGLAGGADTQYF
D gene: -; J gene: TRBJ2-1; clone size: -; V gene: TRBV7-9; CDR3 DNA: TGTGCCAGCAGCTTAGGACTCCTCCCCGAGCAGTTCTTC; CDR3 protein: CASSLGLLPEQFF
D gene: -; J gene: TRBJ1-5; clone size: -; V gene: TRBV4-1; CDR3 DNA: TGCGCCAGCAGCCAAGAGGGGAAACAGGGCAATCAGCCCCAGCATTTT; CDR3 protein: CASSQEGKQGNQPQHF
D gene: TRBD1; J gene: TRBJ1-1; clone size: few; V gene: TRBV19; CDR3 DNA: TGTGCCAGTAGTAGACCGGACAGGGGGCGAAATGAAGCTTTCTTT; CDR3 protein: CASSRPDRGRNEAFF
D gene: -; J gene: TRBJ2-1; clone size: -; V gene: TRBV6-5; CDR3 DNA: TGTGCCAGCAGTTACGGGCAGACCTACAATGAGCAGTTCTTC; CDR3 protein: CASSYGQTYNEQFF
D gene: -; J gene: TRBJ1-2; clone size: -; V gene: TRBV6-5; CDR3 DNA: TGTGCCAGCACCTATTCATCAGTCTATGGCTACACCTTC; CDR3 protein: CASTYSSVYGYTF
D gene: -; J gene: TRBJ1-2; clone size: few; V gene: TRBV9; CDR3 DNA: TGTGCCAGCAGCCCCCAGATCCATGGCTACACCTTC; CDR3 protein: CASSPQIHGYTF
D gene: -; J gene: TRBJ2-1; clone size: -; V gene: TRBV19; CDR3 DNA: TGTGCCAGTAGTATACAAAGCTCCTACAATGAGCAGTTCTTC; CDR3 protein: CASSIQSSYNEQFF